What follows are 20 T cell receptor beta chains derived from one specimen sequenced in a study of shared clonotypes between healthy human individuals (dated by TCRdb to the early 2020s). Receptors were amplified or captured by the immunoSEQ multiplex PCR assay. TCRdb obtained this table from immuneACCESS and retained in-frame rearrangements with V and J assigned. These tables miss some clones; where compared with another copy, unresolved V genes account for less than half of the shortfall, and the remainder is unexplained. This sample holds some 2.1 million clones; just under 95% were observed only once. The top ten clones comprise approximately 1.2% of the sample. For the CD8 naive samples, CD45RO-negative cells were positively selected for CCR7, yielding a CD45RA+CCR7+ population from which TemRA cells were excluded. The material sequenced was naive CD8+ T cells sorted from blood. Taken with the paper, the label for cell subset or site translates to: CD45RA+CCR7+. All receptors come from a man between 18 and 35 years old in good health.

This chain connects TRBV27 to TRBJ2-3; possible D gene TRBD1, 6 bases. Trimming took 7 bases from V and 0 from J, leaving 14 bases between them. CDR1 is MNHEY, CDR2 SMNVEV, per germline (reference sequence). The CDR3 runs 15 residues. CDR3 in amino acids: CASTGDILSTDTQYF. Written as DNA, the CDR3 is TGTGCCAGCACCGGGGACATACTTAGCACAGATACGCAGTATTTT.

The chain has TRBV9 and TRBJ1-1; the D gene is possibly TRBD1 (6 bases). CDR1 is SGDLS and CDR2 is YYNGEE in the germline V gene. V was trimmed by 4 bases and J by 8 bases, leaving 12 bases between them. This CDR3 spans 12 amino acids. The CDR3 coding sequence is TGTGCCAGCAGCCTGGGAGGGGGAGAAGCTTTCTTT. This gives the protein CASSLGGGEAFF.

The chain combines TRBV5-1 with TRBJ2-1; D remains unclear. This CDR3 region has 13 residues. Germline V gene data show CDR1 as SGHRS and CDR2 as YFSETQ. V shed 4 bases and J shed 4 bases, with 9 bases lying between them. This chain's CDR3 is CASSQLGYNEQFF. Written as DNA, the CDR3 is TGCGCCAGCAGCCAATTGGGGTACAATGAGCAGTTCTTC.

CDR3 residues: CASSQGLGQLPLGQYF. The CDR3 DNA follows: TGCGCCAGCAGCCAAGGACTGGGACAGCTACCGCTGGGGCAGTACTTC. The chain recombines TRBV4-3 with TRBJ2-7; 7 nucleotides line up with TRBD1. Germline CDR1 and CDR2: LGHNA and YSLEER. The CDR3 has 16 residues. With V trimmed by 1 base and J by 9 bases, 15 bases remained unmatched.

As for this clone: The conserved closing phenylalanine or tryptophan is absent in this CDR3, likely reflecting a read error. The chain couples TRBV30 to TRBJ2-7; D gene unclear. CDR3 length: 13 residues. Germline assignment: CDR1 GTSNPN and CDR2 SVGIG (reference sequence). V was trimmed by 5 bases and J by 0 bases, leaving 11 bases between them. The CDR3 DNA reads as TGTGCCTGGTCTTTACCAAACTCCTACGAGCAGTACCTC. Translated, it gives CAWSLPNSYEQYL.

The chain is built from TRBV4-3 and TRBJ2-7; 9 nucleotides match TRBD2. CDR1 is LGHNA and CDR2 is YSLEER in the germline V gene. The V and J ends lost 3 bases and 5 bases, in that order; junction bases with no gene match: 5. The CDR3 sequence is 14 residues long. Here the CDR3 DNA reads TGCGCCAGCAGCCACTTAGCGGGAGCAAACGAGCAGTACTTC. Amino acid sequence: CASSHLAGANEQYF.

The CDR3 DNA reads as TGTGCCAGTAGTATCGGGGCAGGGGAAGAGCAGTACTTC. Translation gives CASSIGAGEEQYF. The chain has TRBV19 and TRBJ2-7; D is possibly TRBD1 (6 bases). CDR1 and CDR2 (germline): LNHDA, SQIVND (reference sequence). The CDR3 extends over 13 amino acids. The V and J ends lost 3 bases and 7 bases respectively, with 13 bases between them. Full variable domain (remainder filled in from reference TRBV19 and TRBJ2-7): DGGITQSPKYLFRKEGQNVTLSCEQNLNHDAMYWYRQDPGQGLRLIYYSQIVNDFQKGDIAEGYSVSREKKESFPLTVTSAQKNPTAFYLCASSIGAGEEQYFGPGTRLTVT.

The chain couples TRBV11-2 to TRBJ2-7; 11 bases are shared with TRBD2. CDR3 length: 16 amino acids. From germline, CDR1 is SGHAT and CDR2 FQNNGV. The V gene end was trimmed by 5 bases and the J gene end by 1 base; junction bases not matched to a gene: 7. The CDR3 reads CASSTGLAERSYEQYF. In nucleotides, the CDR3 is TGTGCCAGCAGCACGGGACTAGCGGAGAGATCCTACGAGCAGTACTTC.

The chain uses TRBV5-6 and TRBJ1-5; D is perhaps TRBD1 (5 bases). This CDR3 has 13 amino acids. Looked up from germline, CDR1 is SGHDT and CDR2 is YYEEEE. With 0 bases removed from V and 8 bases from J, the gap between germline ends came to 9 bases. DNA of the CDR3: TGTGCCAGCAGCTTGGGGGGCACGGAGCCCCAGCATTTT. Translated, it gives CASSLGGTEPQHF.

This clone has just one count. The V call is TRBV19, the J call TRBJ2-1; D perhaps matches TRBD1 (6 bases). Trimming cost V 5 bases and J 0 bases, with 14 bases left between them. The CDR3 consists of 16 residues. Germline CDR1 LNHDA, CDR2 SQIVND (reference sequence). In DNA, the CDR3 is TGTGCCAGTAGTTTTTCAACAGGGAGCTCCTACAATGAGCAGTTCTTC. It yields the protein CASSFSTGSSYNEQFF. Full variable domain (rest looked up from reference TRBV19 and TRBJ2-1): DGGITQSPKYLFRKEGQNVTLSCEQNLNHDAMYWYRQDPGQGLRLIYYSQIVNDFQKGDIAEGYSVSREKKESFPLTVTSAQKNPTAFYLCASSFSTGSSYNEQFFGPGTRLTVL.

The chain couples TRBV5-4 to TRBJ1-1, with D tentatively TRBD1 (6 bases). Trimming left V 2 bases short and J 4 bases short, with 15 bases between. Germline V gene data show CDR1 as SGHNT and CDR2 as YYREEE (reference sequence). The CDR3 is made up of 15 amino acids. The CDR3, as DNA: TGTGCCAGCAGCTTACAGGGATGGGAACTCACTGAAGCTTTCTTT. Translation gives CASSLQGWELTEAFF.

V is TRBV10-3 and J is TRBJ2-5, with D unresolved. The germline gives CDR1 ENHRY, CDR2 SYGVKD. The CDR3 is 13 amino acids. CDR3 sequence (DNA): TGTGCGTCGACCCCGGACCCTGGGGAGACCCAGTACTTC. This translates into CASTPDPGETQYF.

The chain recombines TRBV5-6 with TRBJ2-1; perhaps TRBD2 as D (6 bases). CDR3 length: 14 amino acids. With 3 bases removed from V and 4 bases from J, the gap between germline ends came to 11 bases. CDR1 is SGHDT, CDR2 YYEEEE, per germline. CDR3 sequence reads: CASSSGRGYNEQFF. The CDR3 DNA is TGTGCCAGCAGCTCGGGACGGGGGTACAATGAGCAGTTCTTC.

V and J are TRBV4-1 and TRBJ2-3; 8 bases match TRBD1. This CDR3 contains 16 residues. V gave up 3 bases and J gave up 4 bases; unmatched junction bases: 9. Germline V gene data show CDR1 as MGHRA and CDR2 as YSYEKL. DNA for the CDR3: TGCGCCAGCAGCCACCCCGGACAGGGCGGGGCAGATACGCAGTATTTT. It translates to CASSHPGQGGADTQYF.

This rearrangement joins TRBV18 to TRBJ1-2; 8 bases map to TRBD1. The CDR3 spans 13 residues. Trimming at V came to 3 bases and at J to 6 bases, leaving 3 bases not matched to a gene. Per the germline V gene, CDR1 is KGHSH and CDR2 is LQKENI. The CDR3, as DNA: TGTGCCAGCTCACCTGGACAGGGTCATGGCTACACCTTC. Amino acids: CASSPGQGHGYTF.

This chain links TRBV27 with TRBJ2-1; a possible D gene is TRBD1 (5 bases). The CDR3 consists of 13 residues. Trimming stripped 5 bases from V and 5 bases from J, with 10 bases between. CDR1 MNHEY and CDR2 SMNVEV come from the germline V gene (reference sequence). The CDR3 is CASSADTDNEQFF. CDR3 in DNA: TGTGCCAGCAGTGCGGACACTGACAATGAGCAGTTCTTC.

J is TRBJ1-2 and V is TRBV29-1; D not certain. Germline CDR1 and CDR2: SQVTM and ANQGSEA. CDR3 size: 15 residues. Trimming took 7 bases from V and 3 from J, leaving 21 bases between them. The CDR3 DNA reads as TGCAGCGGCAAACGGACCGGGGATCGGGACTATGGCTACACCTTC. Its translation: CSGKRTGDRDYGYTF.

The gene calls are TRBV4-1 and TRBJ2-5; 8 bases line up with TRBD1. V shed 2 bases, J shed 4 bases, and the junction held 6 bases outside the gene matches. The germline V gene encodes CDR1 MGHRA and CDR2 YSYEKL. The length of the CDR3 is 15 residues. This CDR3 is CASSQRQGMAETQYF. In DNA form, the CDR3 reads TGCGCCAGCAGCCAAAGACAGGGGATGGCAGAGACCCAGTACTTC.

The chain links TRBV11-2 to TRBJ2-7; 7 nucleotides agree with TRBD1. Germline V gives CDR1 SGHAT, CDR2 FQNNGV. J gave up 3 bases and V 0 bases, and 5 bases lay outside the gene matches. The CDR3 is 15 residues long. This CDR3 reads CASSLDRDSLYEQYF. CDR3 nucleotides: TGTGCCAGCAGCTTAGATCGGGACAGCCTCTACGAGCAGTACTTC.

The V call is TRBV30, the J call TRBJ1-3, with a tentative D call TRBD1 (5 bases). The CDR3 contains 17 residues. Trimming took off 3 bases at V and 3 bases at J, with 21 bases between the two ends. Germline lookup yields CDR1 GTSNPN and CDR2 SVGIG (reference sequence). CDR3 region: CAWRALGASLSGNTIYF. As DNA, the CDR3 is TGTGCCTGGAGGGCCCTCGGGGCGTCGTTGAGTGGAAACACCATATATTTT. The full variable domain, completed using reference TRBV30 and TRBJ1-3, is SQTIHQWPATLVQPVGSPLSLECTVEGTSNPNLYWYRQAAGRGLQLLFYSVGIGQISSEVPQNLSASRPQDRQFILSSKKLLLSDSGFYLCAWRALGASLSGNTIYFGEGSWLTVV.